A selection of T cell receptor beta chains follows, all from one sample in a study of monozygotic twins with inflammatory bowel disease. TCRdb reprocessed the 5' RACE reads, with one entry per CDR3 protein and no DNA. The sample table includes a few hundred thousand distinct CDR3 sequences. Sequencing input: blood. The source of these receptors is a human donor with ulcerative colitis or Crohn's disease, or a healthy co-twin of an affected twin (not recorded which). Each CDR3 is given with its conserved first and last residue. Clone size is stated in some rows and not others, as once, few, many or a class when expanded.

CDR3aa	len	j_gene	v_gene	abundance
CASSGTGPYNEQFF	14	TRBJ2-1	TRBV9	.
CASSSGLRNQPQHF	14	TRBJ1-5	TRBV12-3/TRBV12-4	.
CATGRGGGTDTQYF	14	TRBJ2-3	TRBV15	.
CASSQKSVSGNTIYF	15	TRBJ1-3	TRBV7-2	.
CATSRDGSSTDTQYF	15	TRBJ2-3	TRBV15	.
CASLRGDMNTEAFF	14	TRBJ1-1	TRBV6-1	.
CASSHAYYSGKVQETQYF	18	TRBJ2-5	TRBV4-1	medium-sized
CASSPPGTGFMDTEAFF	17	TRBJ1-1	TRBV18	.
CASSIGDRGYEQYF	14	TRBJ2-7	TRBV19	.
CASSLEFLDTQYF	13	TRBJ2-3	TRBV7-7	.
CASSPSSEQFF	11	TRBJ2-1	TRBV7-6	.
CASSERTRASNEQFF	15	TRBJ2-1	TRBV5-1	.
CASGTSGPNTGELFF	15	TRBJ2-2	TRBV3-1	.
CSVEVGGRLNEQFF	14	TRBJ2-1	TRBV29-1	.
CASLGGGPLYNSPLHF	16	TRBJ1-6	TRBV28	.
CAISDRREAAYEQYF	15	TRBJ2-7	TRBV10-3	.
CASSHPGQGYTF	12	TRBJ1-2	TRBV3-1	.
CASSRTSGGSSYEQYF	16	TRBJ2-7	TRBV7-8	.
CASSVEAGGTSSYEQFF	17	TRBJ2-1	TRBV7-6	.
CASSPPRGTEAFF	13	TRBJ1-1	TRBV27	.
CASSRYRLEGTDTQYF	16	TRBJ2-3	TRBV6-1	.
CSARTWPSGSTDTQYF	16	TRBJ2-3	TRBV20-1	.
CATSDPTLGRAGELFF	16	TRBJ2-2	TRBV24-1	.
CASSVGDGGSGNTIYF	16	TRBJ1-3	TRBV9	.
CASSLGDRFGQETQYF	16	TRBJ2-5	TRBV7-2	.
CASSLRWWGYTF	12	TRBJ1-2	TRBV12-3/TRBV12-4	.
CASSLGGGGNIQYF	14	TRBJ2-4	TRBV7-2	.
CASSPGTRIYEQYF	14	TRBJ2-7	TRBV4-3	.
CATGKGSSYEQYF	13	TRBJ2-7	TRBV15	.
CASSLATRGRRRHQPQHF	18	TRBJ1-5	TRBV7-2	.
CASSRWTSGDYNEQFF	16	TRBJ2-1	TRBV3-1	.
CSAGTGGNEKLFF	13	TRBJ1-4	TRBV20-1	.
CSVVGLYGYTF	11	TRBJ1-2	TRBV29-1	.
CATSRGTGYSNQPQHF	16	TRBJ1-5	TRBV15	.
CASTGTGSGNTIYF	14	TRBJ1-3	TRBV6-1	.
CASSLGGTGEQYF	13	TRBJ2-7	TRBV7-9	.
CASSLEVAGELFF	13	TRBJ2-2	TRBV28	.
CASGGTAAYEQYF	13	TRBJ2-7	TRBV6-5	.
CASSLRTGGFGDYGYTF	17	TRBJ1-2	TRBV4-1	.
CASSRRGPGVTNEKLFF	17	TRBJ1-4	TRBV7-2	.
CASSVGGDMNTEAFF	15	TRBJ1-1	TRBV9	.
CASSLYRGQNTGELFF	16	TRBJ2-2	TRBV13	.
CATHRGTGEETQYF	14	TRBJ2-5	TRBV5-1	.
CASSPQDSGANVLTF	15	TRBJ2-6	TRBV19	.
CASSPRFRASTDTQYF	16	TRBJ2-3	TRBV12-3/TRBV12-4	.
CASSTLAGGRDEQYF	15	TRBJ2-7	TRBV6-1	.
CASSRQGISTGELFF	15	TRBJ2-2	TRBV5-1	.
CASRREGWDEAFF	13	TRBJ1-1	TRBV27	.
CASSSLGASGKGLNEQFF	18	TRBJ2-1	TRBV5-4	.
CAISMDRVDTEAFF	14	TRBJ1-1	TRBV5-1	.
CASSLGTALETQYF	14	TRBJ2-5	TRBV5-1	.
CASSPGSENIQYF	13	TRBJ2-4	TRBV5-1	.
CASSPGGVRDTQYF	14	TRBJ2-3	TRBV11-3	.
CASSLSAGIPNQPQHF	16	TRBJ1-5	TRBV11-2	.